This T cell receptor (beta chain) was observed in a study of cytomegalovirus exposure and HLA in healthy donors. Notes on the study in general: 87-base-pair reads could not separate some V segments, including TRBV6-2 and TRBV6-3. Association of about 17,000 TCR beta sequences with HLA alleles was found at 0.05 false discovery rate in a later analysis. Judged likely to be a sequencing artifact was a cluster of highly shared sequence variants. Cytomegalovirus status was reportedly diagnosed by the classifier with high specificity and sensitivity.

Worth noting for this clone: Its antigen is currently unknown.

The primer mix had 60 Vbeta and 13 Jbeta primers. Sequenced by immunoSEQ multiplex PCR; TCRdb stores in-frame clones only, minus some. The listing contains some 200,000 clones. The CDR3 loop spans 15 amino acids. The V end was cut by 1 base, the J end by 0 bases, with 7 bases between. CDR1 LGHNA and CDR2 YNFKEQ come from the germline V gene. This receptor was obtained from a woman under 30 in good health and CMV-seropositive. The gene calls are TRBV4-2 and TRBJ2-1; D is ambiguous. Input material: PBMCs. CDR3: CASSQVGSSYNEQFF. The CDR3 coding sequence is TGTGCCAGCAGCCAAGTTGGCAGCTCCTACAATGAGCAGTTCTTC.